Sequencing of this TCR beta chain was carried out in a study of a mutant IDH1 vaccine in newly diagnosed glioma. Study in general: First vaccine doses came 4-6 weeks after radiotherapy alone, or with temozolomide cycles.

Of note for this clone: The antigen is unknown.

Germline values: CDR1 MNHNS, CDR2 SASEGT. Trimming at V came to 5 bases and at J to 2 bases, leaving 9 bases not matched to a gene. The CDR3 consists of 15 residues. The time point: week 23, last vaccination. Vaccination used 300 ug of mutant IDH1 20-mer peptide per dose, with topical imiquimod. Clones were sequenced by immunoSEQ multiplex PCR, and TCRdb holds only the in-frame ones, with some missing. The table includes 60,000 or so clones, around 84% detected once. Points from the study as a whole: Vaccination induced immune responses in around 95% of patients.

The receptor was isolated from a man aged 30-40 years with glioma. This sample comprised PBMCs, obtained from a glioma patient whose treatment included an IDH1 peptide vaccine. The chain recombines TRBV6-1 with TRBJ2-7; 7 nucleotides align to TRBD1. CDR3 sequence: CASSPGQEHPYEQYF. The CDR3, as DNA: TGTGCCAGCAGTCCCGGACAGGAGCATCCCTACGAGCAGTACTTC.